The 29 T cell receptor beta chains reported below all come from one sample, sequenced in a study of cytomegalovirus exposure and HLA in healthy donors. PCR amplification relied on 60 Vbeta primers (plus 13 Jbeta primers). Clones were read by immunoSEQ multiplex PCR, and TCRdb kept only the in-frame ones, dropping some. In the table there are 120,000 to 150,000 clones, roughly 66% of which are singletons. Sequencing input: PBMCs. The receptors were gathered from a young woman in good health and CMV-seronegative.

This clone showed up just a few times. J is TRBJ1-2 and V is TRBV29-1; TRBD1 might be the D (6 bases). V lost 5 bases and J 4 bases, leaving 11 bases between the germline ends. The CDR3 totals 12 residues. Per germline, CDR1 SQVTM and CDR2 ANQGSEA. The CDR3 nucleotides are TGCAGCGTTACACAGGGTACCTATGGCTACACCTTC. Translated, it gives CSVTQGTYGYTF.

The CDR3: CASSLWTGYMTYNEQFF. DNA for the CDR3: TGTGCCAGCAGCTTGTGGACTGGTTATATGACCTACAATGAGCAGTTCTTC. The V gene is TRBV5-6, the J gene TRBJ2-1; TRBD2 might be the D (5 bases). V gave up 1 base and J gave up 2 bases, with 16 bases separating them. Germline CDR1 reads SGHDT; CDR2 reads YYEEEE. The CDR3 is made up of 17 amino acids.

CDR3 residues: CASSLYRGRVVDEQFF. The CDR3 nucleotides are TGTGCCAGCAGCTTATACAGGGGTAGGGTCGTTGATGAGCAGTTCTTC. V usage is TRBV11-3 and J usage is TRBJ2-1, with TRBD1 matching over 7 bases. The CDR3 has 16 residues. Trimming took 2 bases from V and 8 from J; bases not matched to a gene: 12. Germline V lookup: CDR1 SGHNT, CDR2 YENEEA.

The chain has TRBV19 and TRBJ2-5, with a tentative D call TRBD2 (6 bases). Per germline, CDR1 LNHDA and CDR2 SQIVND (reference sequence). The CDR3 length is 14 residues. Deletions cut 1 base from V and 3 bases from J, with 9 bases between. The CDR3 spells CASSIAGEEETQYF. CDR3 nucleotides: TGTGCCAGTAGTATAGCGGGGGAAGAAGAGACCCAGTACTTC.

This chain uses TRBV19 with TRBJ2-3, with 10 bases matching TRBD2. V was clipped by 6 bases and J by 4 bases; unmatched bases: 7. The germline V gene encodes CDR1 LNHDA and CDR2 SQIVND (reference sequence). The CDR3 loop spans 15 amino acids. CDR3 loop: CASSLLAGDPDTQYF. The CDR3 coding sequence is TGTGCCAGTAGCCTCCTAGCGGGAGACCCAGATACGCAGTATTTT.

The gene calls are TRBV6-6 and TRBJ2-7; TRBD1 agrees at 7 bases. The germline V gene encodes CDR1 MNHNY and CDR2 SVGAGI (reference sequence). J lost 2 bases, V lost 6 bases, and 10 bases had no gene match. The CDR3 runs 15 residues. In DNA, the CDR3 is TGTGCCAGCAGACTAGACAGGGACGGAACCTACGAGCAGTACTTC. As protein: CASRLDRDGTYEQYF.

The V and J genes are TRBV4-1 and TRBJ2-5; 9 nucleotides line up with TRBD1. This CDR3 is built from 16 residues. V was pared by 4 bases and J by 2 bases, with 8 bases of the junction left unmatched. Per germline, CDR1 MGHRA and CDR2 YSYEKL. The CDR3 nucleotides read TGCGCCAGCAGCCCCCCCGGGACAGGGTTGCAAGAGACCCAGTACTTC. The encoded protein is CASSPPGTGLQETQYF.

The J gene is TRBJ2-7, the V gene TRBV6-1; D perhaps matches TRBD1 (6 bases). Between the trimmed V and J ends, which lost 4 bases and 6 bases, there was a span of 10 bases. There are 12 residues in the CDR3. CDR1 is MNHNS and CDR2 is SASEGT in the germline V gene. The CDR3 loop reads CASSASGAEQYF. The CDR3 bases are TGTGCCAGCAGTGCTTCAGGGGCCGAGCAGTACTTC.

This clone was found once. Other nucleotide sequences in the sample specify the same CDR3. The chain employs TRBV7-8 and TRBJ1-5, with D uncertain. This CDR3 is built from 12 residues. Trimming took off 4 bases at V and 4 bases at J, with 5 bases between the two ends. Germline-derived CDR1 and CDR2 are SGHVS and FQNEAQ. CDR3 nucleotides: TGTGCCAGCAGCTCGACAAATCAGCCCCAGCATTTT. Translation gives CASSSTNQPQHF.

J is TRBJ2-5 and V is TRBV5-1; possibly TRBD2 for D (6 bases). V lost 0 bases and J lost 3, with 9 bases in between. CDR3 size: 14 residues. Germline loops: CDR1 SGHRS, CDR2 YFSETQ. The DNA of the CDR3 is TGCGCCAGCAGCTTGGGTAGCGGCAAAGAGACCCAGTACTTC. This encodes CASSLGSGKETQYF.

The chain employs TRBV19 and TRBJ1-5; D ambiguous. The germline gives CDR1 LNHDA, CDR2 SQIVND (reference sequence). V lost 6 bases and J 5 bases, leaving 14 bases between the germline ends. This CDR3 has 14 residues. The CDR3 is CASRSGGYYQPQHF. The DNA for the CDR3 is TGTGCCAGTAGGAGCGGCGGCTACTATCAGCCCCAGCATTTT.

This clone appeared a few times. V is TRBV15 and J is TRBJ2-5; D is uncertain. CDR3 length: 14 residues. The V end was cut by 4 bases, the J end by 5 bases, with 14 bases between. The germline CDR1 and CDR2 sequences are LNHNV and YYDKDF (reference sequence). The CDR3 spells CATSIQTRLETQYF. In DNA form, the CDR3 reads TGTGCCACCAGCATTCAGACACGATTGGAGACCCAGTACTTC.

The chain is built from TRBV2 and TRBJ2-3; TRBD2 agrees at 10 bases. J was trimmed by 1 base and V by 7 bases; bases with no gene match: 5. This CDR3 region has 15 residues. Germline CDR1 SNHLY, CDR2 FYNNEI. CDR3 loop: CASTLAGAGTDTQYF. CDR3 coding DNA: TGTGCCAGCACCCTAGCGGGAGCTGGCACAGATACGCAGTATTTT.

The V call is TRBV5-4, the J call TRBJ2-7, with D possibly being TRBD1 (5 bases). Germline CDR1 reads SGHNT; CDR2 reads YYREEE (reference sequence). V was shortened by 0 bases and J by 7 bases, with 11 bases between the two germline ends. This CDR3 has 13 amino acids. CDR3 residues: CASSLADSVEQYV. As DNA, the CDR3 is TGTGCCAGCAGCTTGGCCGACAGCGTAGAGCAGTACGTC.

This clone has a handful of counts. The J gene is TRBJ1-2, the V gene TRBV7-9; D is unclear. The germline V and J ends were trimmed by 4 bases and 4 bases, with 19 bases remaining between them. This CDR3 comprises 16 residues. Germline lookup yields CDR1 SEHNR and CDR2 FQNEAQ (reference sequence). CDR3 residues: CASSSPIRRASYGYTF. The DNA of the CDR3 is TGTGCCAGCAGCTCACCCATTCGTAGAGCATCCTATGGCTACACCTTC.

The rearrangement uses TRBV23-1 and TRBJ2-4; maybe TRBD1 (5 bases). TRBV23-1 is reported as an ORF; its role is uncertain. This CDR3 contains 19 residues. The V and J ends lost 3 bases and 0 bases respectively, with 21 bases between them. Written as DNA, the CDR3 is TGCGCCAGCAGTCATTGGCAGGGTGCTGACCCGTTAGCCAAAAACATTCAGTACTTC. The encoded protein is CASSHWQGADPLAKNIQYF.

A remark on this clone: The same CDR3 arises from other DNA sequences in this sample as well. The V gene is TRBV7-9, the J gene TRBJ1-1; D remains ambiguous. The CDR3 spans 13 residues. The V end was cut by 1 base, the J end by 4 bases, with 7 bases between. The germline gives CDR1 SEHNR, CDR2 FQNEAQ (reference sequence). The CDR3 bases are TGTGCCAGCAGCTTAGAATCGGGCACTGAAGCTTTCTTT. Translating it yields CASSLESGTEAFF.

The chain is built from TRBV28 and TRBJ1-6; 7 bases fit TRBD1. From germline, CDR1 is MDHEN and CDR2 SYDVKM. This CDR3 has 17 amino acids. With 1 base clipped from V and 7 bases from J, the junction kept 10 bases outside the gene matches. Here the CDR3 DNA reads TGTGCCAGCAGTTTATTGCCCGGGGACAGAGGGAATTCACCCCTCCACTTT. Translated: CASSLLPGDRGNSPLHF.

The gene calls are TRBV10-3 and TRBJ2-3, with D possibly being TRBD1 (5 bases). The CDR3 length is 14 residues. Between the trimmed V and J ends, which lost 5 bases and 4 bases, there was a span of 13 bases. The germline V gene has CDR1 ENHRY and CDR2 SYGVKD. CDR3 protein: CAISSGWAADTQYF. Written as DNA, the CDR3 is TGTGCCATCAGTTCAGGGTGGGCCGCAGATACGCAGTATTTT.

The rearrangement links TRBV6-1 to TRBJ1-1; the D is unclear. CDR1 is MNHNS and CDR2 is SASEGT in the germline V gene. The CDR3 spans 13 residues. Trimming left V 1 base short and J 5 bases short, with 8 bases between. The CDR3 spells CASSEERRTEAFF. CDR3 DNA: TGTGCCAGCAGTGAAGAGAGGAGAACTGAAGCTTTCTTT.

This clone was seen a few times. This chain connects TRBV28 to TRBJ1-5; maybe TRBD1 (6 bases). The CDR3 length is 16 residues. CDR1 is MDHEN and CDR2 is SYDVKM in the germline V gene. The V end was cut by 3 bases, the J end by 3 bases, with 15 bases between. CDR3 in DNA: TGTGCCAGCAGTTTTAGGGGGGGCCCTTACAATCAGCCCCAGCATTTT. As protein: CASSFRGGPYNQPQHF.

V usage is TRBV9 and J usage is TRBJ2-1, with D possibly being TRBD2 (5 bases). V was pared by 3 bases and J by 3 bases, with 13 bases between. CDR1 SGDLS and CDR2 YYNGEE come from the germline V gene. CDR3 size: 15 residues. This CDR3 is CASSGLANIYNEQFF. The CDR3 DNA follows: TGTGCCAGCAGCGGTTTAGCGAACATCTACAATGAGCAGTTCTTC.

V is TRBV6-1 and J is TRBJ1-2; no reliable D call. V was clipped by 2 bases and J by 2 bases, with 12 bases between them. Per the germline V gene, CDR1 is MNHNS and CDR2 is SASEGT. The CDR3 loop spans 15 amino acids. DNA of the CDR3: TGTGCCAGCAGTGAAAGCGGTGGCGGCAACTATGGCTACACCTTC. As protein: CASSESGGGNYGYTF.

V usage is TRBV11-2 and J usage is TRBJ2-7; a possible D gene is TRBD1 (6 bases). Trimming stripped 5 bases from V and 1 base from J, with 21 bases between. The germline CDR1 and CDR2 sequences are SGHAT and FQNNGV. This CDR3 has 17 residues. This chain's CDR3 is CASSAWRRSGTSYEQYF. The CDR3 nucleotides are TGTGCCAGCAGCGCTTGGCGCCGTTCCGGGACATCCTACGAGCAGTACTTC.

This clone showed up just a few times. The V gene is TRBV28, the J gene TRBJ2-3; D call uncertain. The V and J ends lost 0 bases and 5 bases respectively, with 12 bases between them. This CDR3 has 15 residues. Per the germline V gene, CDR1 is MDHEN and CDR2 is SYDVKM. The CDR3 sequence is CASSLWARGKDTQYF. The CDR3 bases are TGTGCCAGCAGTTTATGGGCTAGAGGTAAAGATACGCAGTATTTT. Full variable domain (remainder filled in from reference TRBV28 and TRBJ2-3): DVKVTQSSRYLVKRTGEKVFLECVQDMDHENMFWYRQDPGLGLRLIYFSYDVKMKEKGDIPEGYSVSREKKERFSLILESASTNQTSMYLCASSLWARGKDTQYFGPGTRLTVL.

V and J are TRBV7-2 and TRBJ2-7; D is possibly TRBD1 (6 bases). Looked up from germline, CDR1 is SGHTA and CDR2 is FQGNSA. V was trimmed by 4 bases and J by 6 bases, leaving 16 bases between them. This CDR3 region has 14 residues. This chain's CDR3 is CASSSQGISSEQYF. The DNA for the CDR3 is TGTGCCAGCAGCTCCCAGGGGATAAGTAGCGAGCAGTACTTC.

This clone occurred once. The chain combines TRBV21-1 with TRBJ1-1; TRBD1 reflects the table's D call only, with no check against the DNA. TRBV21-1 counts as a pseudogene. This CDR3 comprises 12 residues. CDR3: CASRAQGTEAFF. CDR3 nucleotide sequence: TGTGCCAGCAGGGCCCAGGGAACTGAAGCTTTCTTT.

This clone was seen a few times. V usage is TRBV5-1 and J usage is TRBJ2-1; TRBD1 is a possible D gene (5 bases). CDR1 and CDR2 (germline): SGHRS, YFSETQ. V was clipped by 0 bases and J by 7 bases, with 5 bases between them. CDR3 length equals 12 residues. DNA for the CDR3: TGCGCCAGCAGCTTGGAGGGGAATGAGCAGTTCTTC. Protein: CASSLEGNEQFF.

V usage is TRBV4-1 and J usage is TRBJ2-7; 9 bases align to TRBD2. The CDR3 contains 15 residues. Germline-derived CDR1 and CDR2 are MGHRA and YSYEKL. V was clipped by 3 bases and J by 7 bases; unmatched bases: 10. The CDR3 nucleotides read TGCGCCAGCAGCCAGGAGGGACTAGCCTCTCTGGAGCAGTACTTC. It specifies CASSQEGLASLEQYF.